The clone carrying this TCR beta chain was seen more than once but under ten times. Its antigen is still unknown. The CDR3 totals 14 residues. Deletions cut 4 bases from V and 7 bases from J, with 14 bases between. Germline V gene sequence: CDR1 MRHNA, CDR2 SNTAGT. The data were taken from a study of early T cells in non-severe SARS-CoV-2 infection. Study overall: Chains were unpaired, as sequencing was done on bulk RNA from unsorted whole blood.

Whole-study results and caveats: Private and CD4 specificities were missed by VDJdb matching, skewed to anti-spike CD8.

Via MiXCR, TCRdb re-called the 5' RACE reads, giving one row per CDR3 protein. Counted here are under 85,000 distinct CDR3 sequences, more than 13% occurring once; the ten biggest clones make up approximately 10%. The sequence came from an adult who was a healthcare worker with PCR-confirmed SARS-CoV-2 infection or an uninfected control (not recorded which). The rearrangement links TRBV6-4 to TRBJ2-1; the D gene is possibly TRBD2 (6 bases). The sequenced sample consisted of whole blood. The CDR3 loop is CASSASRGINEQFF. The CDR3 DNA follows: TGTGCCAGCAGTGCTAGCCGGGGGATTAATGAGCAGTTCTTC.